One T cell receptor (beta chain) is described in this entry. Its antigen is undetermined. The sample originates from a study of shared clonotypes between healthy human individuals. CDR3 length: 13 amino acids. Trimming took off 5 bases at V and 8 bases at J, with 13 bases between the two ends. From germline, CDR1 is MDHEN and CDR2 SYDVKM. The donors were adults (healthy and HIV-negative) with no recent acute infections or vaccinations. Study-level points and caveats: Larger estimated richness was generally recorded for naive subsets relative to memory subsets.

Repertoires were generated with immunoSEQ multiplex PCR, while TCRdb's copy carries only in-frame clones and drops some. The sample shows hundreds of thousands of clones, roughly 95% of them seen only once. The receptor was derived from a woman in her twenties or thirties in good health. This rearrangement joins TRBV28 to TRBJ1-5, with TRBD1 as a possible D gene (5 bases). Material: naive CD4+ T cells sorted from blood. Subset specified: CD45RA+ positively selected. The CDR3 coding sequence is TGTGCCAGCAGTCAAGGGGTGGTTGAGCCCCAGCATTTT. This codes for CASSQGVVEPQHF.